This is a list of T cell receptor beta chains from one sample in a study of persistence of HIV-infected CD4 T cells. Antigen specificity for these receptors is unknown. Some clones are missing from TCRdb's copy, which holds only in-frame ones; the method was immunoSEQ multiplex PCR. The sample comprises around 35,000 clones, about 81% of which are singletons, and around 0.88% rests with the top ten. The input for sequencing was cultured CD4+ T cells from PBMCs, taken from a patient who received antiretroviral therapy. These receptors all stem from an adult with HIV. The donor label of this sample is uncertain. Each CDR3 is given with its conserved first and last residue. Each record gives: CDR3 protein, V gene, J gene.

CDR3: CASSGSLEANVLTF
V: TRBV2
J: TRBJ2-6

CDR3: CASSLGGRGDGYTF
V: TRBV5-1
J: TRBJ1-2

CDR3: CASSSLGPGELFF
V: TRBV12-3/TRBV12-4
J: TRBJ2-2

CDR3: CAWSLVPRGEKLFF
V: TRBV30
J: TRBJ1-4

CDR3: CASSLGEGEQFF
V: TRBV7-6
J: TRBJ2-1

CDR3: CASSLSLVGTDTQYF
V: TRBV7-2
J: TRBJ2-3

CDR3: CASSLVVGPNQPQHF
V: TRBV7-2
J: TRBJ1-5

CDR3: CASSLDPMGETQYF
V: TRBV5-4
J: TRBJ2-5

CDR3: CASSLRSGQGNEKLFF
V: TRBV11-2
J: TRBJ1-4

CDR3: CASSVAGTGWNTGELFF
V: TRBV9
J: TRBJ2-2

CDR3: CAISEPQGWYEQYF
V: TRBV10-3
J: TRBJ2-7

CDR3: CASRHGTGRTFF
V: TRBV14
J: TRBJ1-1

CDR3: CSVAPIRGYTF
V: TRBV29-1
J: TRBJ1-2

CDR3: CASSKGDFQETQYF
V: TRBV6-5
J: TRBJ2-5

CDR3: CAWSPGGADTQYF
V: TRBV30
J: TRBJ2-3

CDR3: CASSLRQGRRKEAFF
V: TRBV6-5
J: TRBJ1-1

CDR3: CSVEVKSGYGYTF
V: TRBV29-1
J: TRBJ1-2

CDR3: CASSYPLGITDTQYF
V: TRBV6-5
J: TRBJ2-3

CDR3: CASSGASGPDTQYF
V: TRBV10-1
J: TRBJ2-3

CDR3: CASAVYDSYNEQFF
V: TRBV9
J: TRBJ2-1

CDR3: CASSSTRYEQYF
V: TRBV19
J: TRBJ2-7

CDR3: CAWSLFEETGQFF
V: TRBV30
J: TRBJ2-1

CDR3: CSASLGAGTEAFF
V: TRBV20-1
J: TRBJ1-1

CDR3: CASSLSGLRTDTQYF
V: TRBV9
J: TRBJ2-3

CDR3: CASSPQKGSGANYGYTF
V: TRBV18
J: TRBJ1-2

CDR3: CASCREAGSNQPQHF
V: TRBV28
J: TRBJ1-5

CDR3: CASSQDGAGIYGYTF
V: TRBV4-1
J: TRBJ1-2

CDR3: CASSEGSVISTDTQYF
V: TRBV9
J: TRBJ2-3

CDR3: CASIQSRGTGELFF
V: TRBV19
J: TRBJ2-2

CDR3: CASSLRTSGGDRFF
V: TRBV7-8
J: TRBJ2-1

CDR3: CAWNPGLGEQYF
V: TRBV30
J: TRBJ2-7

CDR3: CASSVQGVYNSPLHF
V: TRBV5-6
J: TRBJ1-6

CDR3: CASSYNSGYEQYF
V: TRBV6-6
J: TRBJ2-7

CDR3: CASSFGRDTEAFF
V: TRBV12-3/TRBV12-4
J: TRBJ1-1

CDR3: CASSKVPTLGGNTEAFF
V: TRBV21-1
J: TRBJ1-1

CDR3: CASSFRDRGHTEAFF
V: TRBV5-1
J: TRBJ1-1

CDR3: CASRKGTSGGSEQFF
V: TRBV6-6
J: TRBJ2-1

CDR3: CASSLDLSSYNSPLHF
V: TRBV7-9
J: TRBJ1-6

CDR3: CAIHRDRGRGWNTEAFF
V: TRBV10-3
J: TRBJ1-1

CDR3: CASSLSEDYGYTF
V: TRBV7-6
J: TRBJ1-2

CDR3: CASSFFTGPDTQYF
V: TRBV5-5
J: TRBJ2-3

CDR3: CASSHTTGGTEAFF
V: TRBV3-1/TRBV3-2
J: TRBJ1-1

CDR3: CASSLVSGDYRTDTQYF
V: TRBV11-3
J: TRBJ2-3